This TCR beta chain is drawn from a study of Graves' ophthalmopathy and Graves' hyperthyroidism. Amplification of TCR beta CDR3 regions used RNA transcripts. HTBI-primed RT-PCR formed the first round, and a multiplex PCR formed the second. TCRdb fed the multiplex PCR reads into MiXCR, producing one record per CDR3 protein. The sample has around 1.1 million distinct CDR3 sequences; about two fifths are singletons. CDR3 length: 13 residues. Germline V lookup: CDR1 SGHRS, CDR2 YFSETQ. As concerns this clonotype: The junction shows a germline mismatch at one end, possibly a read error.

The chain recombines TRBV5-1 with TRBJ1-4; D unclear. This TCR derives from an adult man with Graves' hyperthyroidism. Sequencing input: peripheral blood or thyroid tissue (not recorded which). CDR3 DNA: TGTGCCAGCAGCCGGACGTCAAATGAAAAACTGTTTTTT. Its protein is CASSRTSNEKLFF.